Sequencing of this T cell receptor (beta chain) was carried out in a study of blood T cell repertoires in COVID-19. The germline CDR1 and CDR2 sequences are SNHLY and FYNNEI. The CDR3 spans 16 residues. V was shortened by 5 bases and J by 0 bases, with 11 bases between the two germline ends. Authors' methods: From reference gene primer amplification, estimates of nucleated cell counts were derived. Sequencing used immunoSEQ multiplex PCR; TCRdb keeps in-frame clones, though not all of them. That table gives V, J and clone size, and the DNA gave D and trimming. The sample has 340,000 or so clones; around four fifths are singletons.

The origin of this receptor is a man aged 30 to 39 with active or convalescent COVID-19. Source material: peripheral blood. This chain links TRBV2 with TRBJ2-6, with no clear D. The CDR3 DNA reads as TGTGCCAGCAGTCCCGATCGGTTCTCTGGGGCCAACGTCCTGACTTTC. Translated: CASSPDRFSGANVLTF.